The rows below give T cell receptor beta chains drawn from one sample of a study of shared clonotypes between healthy human individuals. Sequenced by immunoSEQ multiplex PCR; TCRdb stores in-frame clones only, minus some. The sample gives about 870,000 clones, roughly 92% of which show up once; more than 20% is in the top ten. What was sequenced was naive CD8+ T cells sorted from blood. These TCRs come from a man in his thirties or forties in good health. Both conserved end residues are part of each CDR3. D genes are given only for firm matches. Some rows mark clone size as missing; the rest say once, few, many or name a class of expanded clone.

D gene: NA
clone size: NA
V gene: TRBV9
J gene: TRBJ1-2
CDR3 DNA: TGTGCCAGCAGCGTATCAGGGGCGGCGTATGGCTACACCTTC
CDR3 protein: CASSVSGAAYGYTF

D gene: TRBD2
clone size: NA
V gene: TRBV11-2
J gene: TRBJ2-5
CDR3 DNA: TGTGCCAGCAGCCCGACTAGCGGGAGAGAGGAGACCCAGTACTTC
CDR3 protein: CASSPTSGREETQYF

D gene: TRBD2
clone size: NA
V gene: TRBV2
J gene: TRBJ2-2
CDR3 DNA: TGTGCCAGCATTAGCGGGAGGTCGAACACCGGGGAGCTGTTTTTT
CDR3 protein: CASISGRSNTGELFF

D gene: TRBD2
clone size: NA
V gene: TRBV7-6
J gene: TRBJ2-1
CDR3 DNA: TGTGCCAGCAGCCGGACTAGCGGAGACAATGAGCAGTTCTTC
CDR3 protein: CASSRTSGDNEQFF

D gene: NA
clone size: NA
V gene: TRBV7-6
J gene: TRBJ2-1
CDR3 DNA: TGTGCCAGCGGGGCCGGGGGAGTTCAAGAGCAGTTCTTC
CDR3 protein: CASGAGGVQEQFF

D gene: NA
clone size: NA
V gene: TRBV19
J gene: TRBJ2-1
CDR3 DNA: TGTGCCAGTAGTATGTCAGGGGGGACGTACAATGAGCAGTTCTTC
CDR3 protein: CASSMSGGTYNEQFF

D gene: NA
clone size: NA
V gene: TRBV27
J gene: TRBJ2-7
CDR3 DNA: TGTGCCAGCAGTTTTTCGGCCCGCTCCTACGAGCAGTACTTC
CDR3 protein: CASSFSARSYEQYF

D gene: TRBD1
clone size: NA
V gene: TRBV6-6
J gene: TRBJ1-2
CDR3 DNA: TGTGCCAGCAGCCTAGGACAGGCGTTCTATGGCTACACCTTC
CDR3 protein: CASSLGQAFYGYTF

D gene: TRBD1
clone size: NA
V gene: TRBV28
J gene: TRBJ2-7
CDR3 DNA: TGTGCCAGCTCCTCACCCCGGGACAGGGGGATCGAGCAGTACTTC
CDR3 protein: CASSSPRDRGIEQYF

D gene: TRBD1
clone size: NA
V gene: TRBV29-1
J gene: TRBJ2-5
CDR3 DNA: TGCAGCGTTGGCCCGGACAGGGAAGAGACCCAGTACTTC
CDR3 protein: CSVGPDREETQYF

D gene: NA
clone size: NA
V gene: TRBV11-2
J gene: TRBJ1-2
CDR3 DNA: TGTGCCAGCAGCCACCACCCACTCCTAACAGGGCGAGATTATGGCTACACCTTC
CDR3 protein: CASSHHPLLTGRDYGYTF

D gene: TRBD2
clone size: NA
V gene: TRBV5-1
J gene: TRBJ2-1
CDR3 DNA: TGCGCCAGCAGCTTGGCCTGGACTAGCTCCTACAATGAGCAGTTCTTC
CDR3 protein: CASSLAWTSSYNEQFF

D gene: NA
clone size: NA
V gene: TRBV5-1
J gene: TRBJ2-3
CDR3 DNA: TGCGCCAGCAGCTATCAACTAGAACGGAGCACAGATACGCAGTATTTT
CDR3 protein: CASSYQLERSTDTQYF

D gene: NA
clone size: NA
V gene: TRBV4-1
J gene: TRBJ2-7
CDR3 DNA: TGCGCCAGCAGCCATGTGGGAAGCTACGAGCAGTACTTC
CDR3 protein: CASSHVGSYEQYF

D gene: NA
clone size: NA
V gene: TRBV6-1
J gene: TRBJ2-6
CDR3 DNA: TGTGCCAGCAGTGAACCGGGCCCTCCGGGCAGGGCAGGGGCCAACGTCCTGACTTTC
CDR3 protein: CASSEPGPPGRAGANVLTF

D gene: NA
clone size: NA
V gene: TRBV19
J gene: TRBJ2-1
CDR3 DNA: TGTGCCAGTAGCGGCCACCCCAACAATGAGCAGTTCTTC
CDR3 protein: CASSGHPNNEQFF

D gene: NA
clone size: NA
V gene: TRBV9
J gene: TRBJ1-1
CDR3 DNA: TGTGCCAGCAGCCTTACTGCGGTGAACACTGAAGCTTTCTTT
CDR3 protein: CASSLTAVNTEAFF

D gene: NA
clone size: NA
V gene: TRBV6-4
J gene: TRBJ2-1
CDR3 DNA: TGTGCCAGCAGTGTTCAGAGCGGCTCCTACAATGAGCAGTTCTTC
CDR3 protein: CASSVQSGSYNEQFF

D gene: NA
clone size: NA
V gene: TRBV11-1
J gene: TRBJ2-1
CDR3 DNA: TGTGCCAGCAGCACCTCCGGGACCAACAATTACAATGAGCAGTTCTTC
CDR3 protein: CASSTSGTNNYNEQFF

D gene: NA
clone size: NA
V gene: TRBV15
J gene: TRBJ1-4
CDR3 DNA: TGTGCCACCAGCAGAAGGACAGCAACTAATGAAAAACTGTTTTTT
CDR3 protein: CATSRRTATNEKLFF

D gene: TRBD2
clone size: NA
V gene: TRBV5-1
J gene: TRBJ2-7
CDR3 DNA: TGCGCCAGCAGCTTGGTACAGAGCGGGAGTAGGTACGAGCAGTACTTC
CDR3 protein: CASSLVQSGSRYEQYF

D gene: TRBD2
clone size: NA
V gene: TRBV19
J gene: TRBJ2-7
CDR3 DNA: TGTGCCAGTAGTATGGGACTAGCGGGCAACTACGAGCAGTACTTC
CDR3 protein: CASSMGLAGNYEQYF

D gene: NA
clone size: NA
V gene: TRBV7-8
J gene: TRBJ2-7
CDR3 DNA: TGTGCCAGCAGCTTAGTGGGGAGTTCCAGCTCCTACGAGCAGTACTTC
CDR3 protein: CASSLVGSSSSYEQYF

D gene: TRBD2
clone size: NA
V gene: TRBV5-6
J gene: TRBJ2-7
CDR3 DNA: TGTGCCAGCAGCTTGGCTGCTCGCGGGAGTGCCTACGAGCAGTACTTC
CDR3 protein: CASSLAARGSAYEQYF

D gene: NA
clone size: once
V gene: TRBV29-1
J gene: TRBJ1-2
CDR3 DNA: TGCAGCGTTGAGGGCAGCTATGGCTACACCTTC
CDR3 protein: CSVEGSYGYTF

D gene: TRBD1
clone size: many
V gene: TRBV10-2
J gene: TRBJ1-1
CDR3 DNA: TGCGCCAGCAGTGAGCGGGACAGGGGAGTCAACACTGAAGCTTTCTTT
CDR3 protein: CASSERDRGVNTEAFF

D gene: TRBD2
clone size: NA
V gene: TRBV30
J gene: TRBJ2-1
CDR3 DNA: TGTGCCTGGTCTAGCGGGGGAAGGAATGAGCAGTTCTTC
CDR3 protein: CAWSSGGRNEQFF

D gene: NA
clone size: NA
V gene: TRBV5-1
J gene: TRBJ2-1
CDR3 DNA: TGCGCCAGCAGCGGCTGGGCAGGGACGAATGAGCAGTTCTTC
CDR3 protein: CASSGWAGTNEQFF

D gene: TRBD1
clone size: NA
V gene: TRBV13
J gene: TRBJ2-1
CDR3 DNA: TGTGCCAGCAGCCTCCGGACAGGAGGCTCCTACAATGAGCAGTTCTTC
CDR3 protein: CASSLRTGGSYNEQFF

D gene: NA
clone size: NA
V gene: TRBV29-1
J gene: TRBJ2-7
CDR3 DNA: TGCAGCGTTGAAGGTCAGGGGAGTTCCTACGAGCAGTACTTC
CDR3 protein: CSVEGQGSSYEQYF